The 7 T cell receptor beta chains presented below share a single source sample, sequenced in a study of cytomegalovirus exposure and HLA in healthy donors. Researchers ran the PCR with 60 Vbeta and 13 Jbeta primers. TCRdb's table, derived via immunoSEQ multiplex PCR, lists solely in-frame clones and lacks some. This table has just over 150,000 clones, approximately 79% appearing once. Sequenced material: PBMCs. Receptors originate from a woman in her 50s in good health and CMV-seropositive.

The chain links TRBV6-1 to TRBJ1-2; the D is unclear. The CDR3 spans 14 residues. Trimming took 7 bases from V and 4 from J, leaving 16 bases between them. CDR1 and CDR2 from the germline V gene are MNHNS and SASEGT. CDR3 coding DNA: TGTGCCAGCACCGAGGTGAGGCAAGCCTATGGCTACACCTTC. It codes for CASTEVRQAYGYTF.

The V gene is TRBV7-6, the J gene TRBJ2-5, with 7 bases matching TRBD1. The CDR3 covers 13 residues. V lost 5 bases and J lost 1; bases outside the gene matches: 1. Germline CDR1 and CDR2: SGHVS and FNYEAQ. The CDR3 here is CASSRDSQETQYF. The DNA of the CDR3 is TGTGCCAGCAGCCGGGACAGCCAAGAGACCCAGTACTTC. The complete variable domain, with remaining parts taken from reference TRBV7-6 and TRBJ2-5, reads GAGVSQSPRYKVTKRGQDVALRCDPISGHVSLYWYRQALGQGPEFLTYFNYEAQQDKSGLPNDRFSAERPEGSISTLTIQRTEQRDSAMYRCASSRDSQETQYFGPGTRLLVL.

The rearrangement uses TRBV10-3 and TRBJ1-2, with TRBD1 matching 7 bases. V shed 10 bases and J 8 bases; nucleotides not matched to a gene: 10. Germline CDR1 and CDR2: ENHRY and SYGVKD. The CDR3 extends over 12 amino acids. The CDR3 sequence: CATSQGVNGYTF. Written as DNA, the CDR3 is TGTGCCACGTCTCAGGGGGTGAACGGCTACACCTTC.

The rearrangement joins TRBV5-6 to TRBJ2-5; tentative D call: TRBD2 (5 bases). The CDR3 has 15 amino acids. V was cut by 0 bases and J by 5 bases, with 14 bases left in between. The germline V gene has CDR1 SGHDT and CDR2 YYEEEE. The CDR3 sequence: CASSLDTGVRETQYF. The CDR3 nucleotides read TGTGCCAGCAGCTTGGACACCGGGGTTAGGGAGACCCAGTACTTC.

In DNA, the CDR3 is TGTGCCAGCAGTGAATTAGGGGGACAAGAGACCCAGTACTTC. Encoded protein: CASSELGGQETQYF. The chain combines TRBV2 with TRBJ2-5; weak D call: TRBD1 (6 bases). The CDR3 runs to 14 residues. Per germline, CDR1 SNHLY and CDR2 FYNNEI. The ends were cut back, 2 bases at V and 2 bases at J, with 9 bases in the middle.

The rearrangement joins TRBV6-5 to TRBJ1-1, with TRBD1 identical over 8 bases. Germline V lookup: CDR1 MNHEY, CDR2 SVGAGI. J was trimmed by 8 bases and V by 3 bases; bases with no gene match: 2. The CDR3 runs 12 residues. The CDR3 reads CASSYRTGEAFF. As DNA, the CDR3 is TGTGCCAGCAGTTATAGGACAGGGGAAGCTTTCTTT.

The CDR3 coding sequence is TGTGCCAGCACCTTGGTGGGGGCAGGGCAGCCCCAGCATTTT. Residues: CASTLVGAGQPQHF. The chain couples TRBV28 to TRBJ1-5; D is possibly TRBD1 (6 bases). The CDR3 runs to 14 residues. Germline-derived CDR1 and CDR2 are MDHEN and SYDVKM. Trimming took 7 bases from V and 7 from J, leaving 17 bases between them.